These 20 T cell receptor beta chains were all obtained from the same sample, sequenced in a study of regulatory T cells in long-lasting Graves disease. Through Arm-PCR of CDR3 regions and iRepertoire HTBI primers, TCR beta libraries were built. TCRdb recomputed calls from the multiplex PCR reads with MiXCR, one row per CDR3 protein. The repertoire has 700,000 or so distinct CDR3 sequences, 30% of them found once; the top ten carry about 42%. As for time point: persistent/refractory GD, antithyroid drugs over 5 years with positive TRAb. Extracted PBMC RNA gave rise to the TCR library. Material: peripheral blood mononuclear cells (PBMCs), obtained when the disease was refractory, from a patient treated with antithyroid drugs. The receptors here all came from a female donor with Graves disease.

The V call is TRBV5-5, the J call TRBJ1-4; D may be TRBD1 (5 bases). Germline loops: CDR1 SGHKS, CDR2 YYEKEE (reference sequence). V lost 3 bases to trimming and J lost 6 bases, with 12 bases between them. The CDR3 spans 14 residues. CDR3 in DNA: TGTGCCAGCAGCTCGGTGGGGGGTTATGAAAAACTGTTTTTT. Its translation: CASSSVGGYEKLFF.

CDR3 sequence reads: CASSLALGNTGELFF. CDR3 sequence (DNA): TGTGCCAGCAGCTTAGCATTGGGAAACACCGGGGAGCTGTTTTTT. The rearrangement uses TRBV7-2 and TRBJ2-2; D is undetermined. Per the germline V gene, CDR1 is SGHTA and CDR2 is FQGNSA. The CDR3 extends over 15 amino acids. V was cut by 0 bases and J by 2 bases, with 7 bases left in between.

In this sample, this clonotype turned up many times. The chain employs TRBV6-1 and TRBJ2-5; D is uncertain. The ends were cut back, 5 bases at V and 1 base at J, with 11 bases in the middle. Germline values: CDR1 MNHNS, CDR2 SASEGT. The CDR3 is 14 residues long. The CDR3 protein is CASSIIGRQETQYF. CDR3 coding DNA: TGTGCCAGCAGTATTATTGGCCGCCAAGAGACCCAGTACTTC.

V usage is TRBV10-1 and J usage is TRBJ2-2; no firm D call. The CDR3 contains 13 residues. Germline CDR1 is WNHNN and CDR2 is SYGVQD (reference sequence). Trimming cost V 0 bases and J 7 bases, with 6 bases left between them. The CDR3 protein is CASSESRVGELFF. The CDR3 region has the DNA TGCGCCAGCAGTGAGTCTCGGGTCGGGGAGCTGTTTTTT.

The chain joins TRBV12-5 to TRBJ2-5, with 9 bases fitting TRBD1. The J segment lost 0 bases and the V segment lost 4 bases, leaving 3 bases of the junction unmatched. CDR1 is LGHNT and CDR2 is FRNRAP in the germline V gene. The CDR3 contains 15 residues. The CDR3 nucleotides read TGTGCTAGTGGTTCCGGGACAGGGTACCAAGAGACCCAGTACTTC. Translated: CASGSGTGYQETQYF.

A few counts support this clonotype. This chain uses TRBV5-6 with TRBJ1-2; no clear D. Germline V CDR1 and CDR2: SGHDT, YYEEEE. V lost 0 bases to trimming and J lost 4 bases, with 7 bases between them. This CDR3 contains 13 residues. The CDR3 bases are TGTGCCAGCAGCTTGGAATCCCTCTATGGCTACACCTTC. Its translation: CASSLESLYGYTF.

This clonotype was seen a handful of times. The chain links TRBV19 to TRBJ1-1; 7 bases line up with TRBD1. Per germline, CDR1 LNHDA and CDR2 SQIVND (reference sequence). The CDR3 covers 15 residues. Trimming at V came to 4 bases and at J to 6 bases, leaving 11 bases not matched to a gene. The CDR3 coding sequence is TGTGCCAGTAGTAACAGACCAGAAGACAGGGCTGAAGCTTTCTTT. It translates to CASSNRPEDRAEAFF.

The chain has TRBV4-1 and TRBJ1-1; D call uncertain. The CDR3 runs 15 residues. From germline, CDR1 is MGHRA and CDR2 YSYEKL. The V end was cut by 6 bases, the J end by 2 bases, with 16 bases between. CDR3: CASRELRERNTEAFF. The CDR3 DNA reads TGCGCCAGCAGAGAATTGAGGGAACGAAACACTGAAGCTTTCTTT.

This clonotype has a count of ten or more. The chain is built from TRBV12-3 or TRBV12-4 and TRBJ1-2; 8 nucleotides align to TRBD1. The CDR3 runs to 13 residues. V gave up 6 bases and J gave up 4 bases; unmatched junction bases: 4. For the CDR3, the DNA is TGTGCCAGCAGACGGACAGGGTTCTATGGCTACACCTTC. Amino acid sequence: CASRRTGFYGYTF.

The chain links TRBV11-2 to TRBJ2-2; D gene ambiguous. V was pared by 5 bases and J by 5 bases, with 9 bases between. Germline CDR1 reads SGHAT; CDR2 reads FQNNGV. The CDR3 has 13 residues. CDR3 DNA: TGTGCCAGCAGCCGCTTGAGTACCGGGGAGCTGTTTTTT. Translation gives CASSRLSTGELFF.

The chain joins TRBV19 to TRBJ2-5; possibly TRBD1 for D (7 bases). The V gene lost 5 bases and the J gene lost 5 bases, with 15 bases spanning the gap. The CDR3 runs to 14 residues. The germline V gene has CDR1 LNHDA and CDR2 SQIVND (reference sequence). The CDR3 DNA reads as TGTGCCAGTAGTGGAGGGGGCGTAAGGGAGACCCAGTACTTC. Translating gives CASSGGGVRETQYF.

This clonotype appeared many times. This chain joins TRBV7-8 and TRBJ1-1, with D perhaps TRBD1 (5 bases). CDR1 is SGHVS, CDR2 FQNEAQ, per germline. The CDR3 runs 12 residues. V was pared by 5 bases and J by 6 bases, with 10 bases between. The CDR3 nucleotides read TGTGCCAGCAGCCAAACGGGGCCTGAAGCTTTCTTT. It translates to CASSQTGPEAFF.

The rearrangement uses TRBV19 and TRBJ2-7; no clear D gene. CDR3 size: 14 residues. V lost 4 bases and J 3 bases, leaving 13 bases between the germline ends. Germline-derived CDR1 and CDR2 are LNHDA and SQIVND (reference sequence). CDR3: CASSTQQSLYEQYF. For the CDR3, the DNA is TGTGCCAGTAGTACTCAGCAATCACTCTACGAGCAGTACTTC.

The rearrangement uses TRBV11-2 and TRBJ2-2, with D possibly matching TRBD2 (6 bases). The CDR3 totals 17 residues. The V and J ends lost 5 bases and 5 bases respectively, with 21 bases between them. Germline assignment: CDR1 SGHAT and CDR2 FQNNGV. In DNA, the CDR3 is TGTGCCAGCAGCCCCTTGGCCGGGAGATACCCTACCGGGGAGCTGTTTTTT. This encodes CASSPLAGRYPTGELFF.

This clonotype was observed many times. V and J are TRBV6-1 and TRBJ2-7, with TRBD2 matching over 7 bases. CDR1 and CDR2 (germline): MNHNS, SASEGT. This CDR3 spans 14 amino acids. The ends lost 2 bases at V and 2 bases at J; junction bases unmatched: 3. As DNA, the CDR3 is TGTGCCAGCAGTGAAAGGGGAGGGACCTACGAGCAGTACTTC. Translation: CASSERGGTYEQYF.

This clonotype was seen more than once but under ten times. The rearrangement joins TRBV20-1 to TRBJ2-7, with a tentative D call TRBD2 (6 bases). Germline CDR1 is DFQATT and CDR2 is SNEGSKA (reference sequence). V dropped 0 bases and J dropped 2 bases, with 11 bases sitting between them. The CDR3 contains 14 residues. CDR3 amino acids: CSARDREDPYEQYF. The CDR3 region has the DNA TGCAGTGCTAGAGATAGGGAGGACCCCTACGAGCAGTACTTC.

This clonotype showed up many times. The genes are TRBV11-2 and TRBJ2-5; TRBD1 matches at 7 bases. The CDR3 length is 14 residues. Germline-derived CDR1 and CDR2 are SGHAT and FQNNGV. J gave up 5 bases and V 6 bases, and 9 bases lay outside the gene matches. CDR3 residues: CASRPQGVQETQYF. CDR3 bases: TGTGCCAGCAGACCTCAGGGGGTCCAGGAGACCCAGTACTTC.

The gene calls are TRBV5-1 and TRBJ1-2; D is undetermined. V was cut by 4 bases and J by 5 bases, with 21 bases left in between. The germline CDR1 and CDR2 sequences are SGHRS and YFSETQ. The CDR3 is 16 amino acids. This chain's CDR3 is CASSPVPGREGYGYTF. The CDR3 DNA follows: TGCGCCAGCAGCCCTGTTCCGGGGAGAGAAGGGTATGGCTACACCTTC.

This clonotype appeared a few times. The CDR3 DNA is TGCAGTGCTAGGGTGGGCCAACAAGAGACCCAGTACTTC. Residues: CSARVGQQETQYF. V gene TRBV20-1 combines with J gene TRBJ2-5; D is unclear. In germline, CDR1 is DFQATT, CDR2 SNEGSKA (reference sequence). V dropped 3 bases and J dropped 2 bases, with 10 bases sitting between them. CDR3 length equals 13 residues.

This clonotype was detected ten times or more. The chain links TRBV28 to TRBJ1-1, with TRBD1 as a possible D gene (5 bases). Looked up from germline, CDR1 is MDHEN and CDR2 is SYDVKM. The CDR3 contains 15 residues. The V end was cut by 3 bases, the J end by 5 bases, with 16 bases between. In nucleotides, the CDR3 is TGTGCCAGCAGTTTCCCGGGGCGGGGAACGACTGAAGCTTTCTTT. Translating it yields CASSFPGRGTTEAFF. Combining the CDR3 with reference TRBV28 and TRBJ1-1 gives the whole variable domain DVKVTQSSRYLVKRTGEKVFLECVQDMDHENMFWYRQDPGLGLRLIYFSYDVKMKEKGDIPEGYSVSREKKERFSLILESASTNQTSMYLCASSFPGRGTTEAFFGQGTRLTVV.